This T cell receptor beta chain was sequenced during a study of a mutant IDH1 vaccine in newly diagnosed glioma. In the study overall: Treated patients, roughly 62% male and roughly 40% female, averaged about 40 years of age. The therapy given earlier, which was standard therapy, consisted of radiotherapy, temozolomide, or both, and most of the patients received both.

The CDR3 is 16 residues long. V lost 1 base, J lost 2 bases, and 12 bases lay in between. CDR1 SGHVS and CDR2 FQNEAQ come from the germline V gene. A remark on this clone: The target antigen is unknown.

Profiled with immunoSEQ multiplex PCR; TCRdb holds only in-frame clones, not every one. The sample shows tens of thousands of clones, over 70% of them seen only once. Noted time point: baseline, week 1 (first vaccination visit). Treatment of the sample: pre-vaccination baseline after standard-of-care therapy. General study findings and limits: Pseudoprogression appears to have had no connection to changes in top peripheral T cell clonotypes. Induction of immune responses by the vaccine occurred in approximately 92% of patients.

Sequencing was performed on PBMCs, taken from a glioma patient treated with radiotherapy, temozolomide or both. The chain joins TRBV7-8 to TRBJ1-5; D gene unclear. The TCR was taken from a man aged 35 to 55 with glioma. Some clones in this sample may be carry-over from other donors' samples. The CDR3 loop reads CASSLEGGWGNQPQHF. In DNA, the CDR3 is TGTGCCAGCAGCTTAGAGGGAGGATGGGGCAATCAGCCCCAGCATTTT.